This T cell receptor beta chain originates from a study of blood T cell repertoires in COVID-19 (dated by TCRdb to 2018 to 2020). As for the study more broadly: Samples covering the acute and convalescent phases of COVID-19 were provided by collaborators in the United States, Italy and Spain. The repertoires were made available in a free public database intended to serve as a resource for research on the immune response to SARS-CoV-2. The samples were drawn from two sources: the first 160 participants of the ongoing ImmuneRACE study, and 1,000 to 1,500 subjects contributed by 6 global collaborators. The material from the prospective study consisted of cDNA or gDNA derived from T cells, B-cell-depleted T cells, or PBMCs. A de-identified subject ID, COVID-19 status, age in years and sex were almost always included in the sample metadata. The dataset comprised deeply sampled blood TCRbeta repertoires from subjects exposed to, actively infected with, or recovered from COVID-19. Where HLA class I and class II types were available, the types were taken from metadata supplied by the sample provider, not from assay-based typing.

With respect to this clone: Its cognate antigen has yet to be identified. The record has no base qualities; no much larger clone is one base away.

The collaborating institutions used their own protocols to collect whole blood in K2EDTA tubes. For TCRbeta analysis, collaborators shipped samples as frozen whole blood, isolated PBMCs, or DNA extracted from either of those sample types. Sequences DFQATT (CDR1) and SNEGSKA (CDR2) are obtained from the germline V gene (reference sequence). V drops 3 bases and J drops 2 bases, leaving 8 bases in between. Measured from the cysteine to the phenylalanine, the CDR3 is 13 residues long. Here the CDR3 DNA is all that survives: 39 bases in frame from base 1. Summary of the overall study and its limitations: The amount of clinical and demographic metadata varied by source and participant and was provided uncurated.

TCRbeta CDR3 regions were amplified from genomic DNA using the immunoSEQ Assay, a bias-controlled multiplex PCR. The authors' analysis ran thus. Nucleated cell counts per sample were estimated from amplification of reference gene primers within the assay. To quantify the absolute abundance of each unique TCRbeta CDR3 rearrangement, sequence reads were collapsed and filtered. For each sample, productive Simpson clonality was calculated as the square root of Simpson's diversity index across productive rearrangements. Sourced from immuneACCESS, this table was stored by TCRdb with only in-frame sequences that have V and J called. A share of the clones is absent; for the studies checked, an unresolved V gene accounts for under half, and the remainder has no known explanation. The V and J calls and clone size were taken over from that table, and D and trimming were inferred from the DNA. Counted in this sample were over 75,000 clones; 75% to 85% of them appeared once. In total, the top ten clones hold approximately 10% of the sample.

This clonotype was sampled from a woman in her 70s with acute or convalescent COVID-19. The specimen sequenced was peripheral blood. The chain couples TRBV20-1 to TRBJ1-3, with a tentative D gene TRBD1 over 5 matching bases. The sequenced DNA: TGCAGTGCTAGTGCAGGGACTGGAAACACCATATATTTT. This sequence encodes CSASAGTGNTIYF.